These 28 T cell receptor beta chains came from one sample sequenced in a study of T-cell memory formation after mild COVID-19 (dated by TCRdb to about 2021). The method behind the library was 5' RACE. The sequencing machine was an Illumina NovaSeq 6000. In-frame beta chains were kept once TCRdb had trimmed the public reads at Q25 with fastp and called clones with MiXCR. Rows with a matching CDR3 protein are joined into one entry that keeps the most common DNA and genes. The table for this sample lists 350,000 to 400,000 distinct CDR3 sequences; approximately 21% of them were counted only once. The leading ten clones occupy around 12% of the sample. Sequencing was done on a sample of PBMCs or a T cell subset sorted from them (not recorded which). The source of these receptors is an adult woman who had mild COVID-19 (a few samples of this study predate the infection). The sample titles of this study are shuffled in the database, so cell type and time point are left out; the donor was told from shared clones.

V usage is TRBV27 and J usage is TRBJ2-7, with D possibly TRBD1 on 5 matching bases. V shed 1 base and J shed 1 base, with 11 bases lying between them. CDR1 and CDR2 (germline): MNHEY, SMNVEV (reference sequence). There are 15 residues in the CDR3. In DNA, the CDR3 is TGTGCCAGCAGTTTATGGTGGCGGACATCCTACGAGCAGTACTTC. Its protein is CASSLWWRTSYEQYF.

There are a few counts of this clonotype. V gene TRBV4-1 combines with J gene TRBJ1-1, with D perhaps TRBD1 (6 bases). Germline CDR1 and CDR2: MGHRA and YSYEKL. Trimming cost V 5 bases and J 1 base, with 11 bases left between them. The CDR3 has 14 amino acids. The CDR3: CASSSGHSNTEAFF. In DNA, the CDR3 is TGCGCCAGCAGCTCGGGACATTCGAACACTGAAGCTTTCTTT.

The chain recombines TRBV5-1 with TRBJ2-3; a weak D match, TRBD1 (7 bases). V dropped 0 bases and J dropped 1 base, with 15 bases sitting between them. CDR3 length: 17 residues. Germline V gene lookup returns CDR1 SGHRS and CDR2 YFSETQ. This CDR3 is CASSLVVGRGGTDTQYF. The DNA for the CDR3 is TGCGCCAGCAGCTTGGTGGTTGGCAGGGGGGGCACAGATACGCAGTATTTT.

Only a few counts were recorded for this clonotype. The chain links TRBV6-5 to TRBJ2-2; D is ambiguous. CDR3 length equals 21 residues. Germline V gene lookup returns CDR1 MNHEY and CDR2 SVGAGI. The V end was cut by 2 bases, the J end by 4 bases, with 29 bases between. The CDR3 DNA is TGTGCCAGCAGTTACCTACTCGAATCCTTCCGGGCCTTACCTGTCACCGGGGAGCTGTTTTTT. It yields the protein CASSYLLESFRALPVTGELFF.

This clonotype was recorded many times. CDR3 coding DNA: TGTGCCAGCAGCGTAGGCGGGGCCAAAAACATTCAGTACTTC. Translating it yields CASSVGGAKNIQYF. The chain joins TRBV9 to TRBJ2-4; tentative D call: TRBD2 (5 bases). V was trimmed by 0 bases and J by 1 base, leaving 5 bases between them. Germline values: CDR1 SGDLS, CDR2 YYNGEE. The CDR3 contains 14 residues. Based on the CDR3 plus reference TRBV9 and TRBJ2-4, the full variable domain is DSGVTQTPKHLITATGQRVTLRCSPRSGDLSVYWYQQSLDQGLQFLIQYYNGEERAKGNILERFSAQQFPDLHSELNLSSLELGDSALYFCASSVGGAKNIQYFGAGTRLSVL.

This clonotype was detected only a few times. This chain connects TRBV7-8 to TRBJ1-2; D gene uncertain. CDR1 and CDR2 from the germline V gene are SGHVS and FQNEAQ. V lost 4 bases and J lost 2, with 20 bases in between. The CDR3 extends over 17 amino acids. The CDR3 nucleotides read TGTGCCAGCAGCTCCCTTCCGGGCGATACTACGAACTATGGCTACACCTTC. Its translation is CASSSLPGDTTNYGYTF.

The chain recombines TRBV24-1 with TRBJ1-3; D is ambiguous. V gave up 0 bases and J gave up 4 bases, with 3 bases separating them. Per germline, CDR1 KGHDR and CDR2 SFDVKD. The CDR3 covers 13 residues. The CDR3 bases are TGTGCCACCAGTGATTTGCGGGGAAACACCATATATTTT. Its translation: CATSDLRGNTIYF.

The chain recombines TRBV4-2 with TRBJ1-1; 8 bases fit TRBD1. CDR1 is LGHNA and CDR2 is YNFKEQ in the germline V gene. The J segment lost 5 bases and the V segment lost 4 bases, leaving 6 bases of the junction unmatched. The CDR3 loop spans 14 amino acids. For the CDR3, the DNA is TGTGCCAGCAGCCCTTGGACAGGGCGGACTGAAGCTTTCTTT. Residues: CASSPWTGRTEAFF.

Only a few counts were recorded for this clonotype. The chain couples TRBV27 to TRBJ1-5; D call uncertain. The CDR3 spans 15 residues. Between the trimmed V and J ends, which lost 2 bases and 2 bases, there was a span of 10 bases. Germline V gene lookup returns CDR1 MNHEY and CDR2 SMNVEV (reference sequence). The CDR3 DNA follows: TGTGCCAGCAGTTTAGGAGGGTCCGGCAATCAGCCCCAGCATTTT. Protein product: CASSLGGSGNQPQHF.

In its sample, this clonotype was seen a few times. The V gene is TRBV3-1, the J gene TRBJ2-1, with 12 bases aligning to TRBD2. The germline V gene has CDR1 LGHDT and CDR2 YNNKEL (reference sequence). J lost 9 bases, V lost 1 base, and 4 bases had no gene match. CDR3 size: 15 residues. This CDR3 reads CASSQGLAGVSEQFF. CDR3 in DNA: TGTGCCAGCAGCCAAGGACTAGCGGGAGTCAGTGAGCAGTTCTTC.

The V call is TRBV7-9, the J call TRBJ2-3; D perhaps matches TRBD1 (5 bases). There are 16 residues in the CDR3. Germline-derived CDR1 and CDR2 are SEHNR and FQNEAQ (reference sequence). Trimming removed 5 bases at V and 2 bases at J, with 17 bases between. In DNA, the CDR3 is TGTGCCAGCAGCCCCCCTGTGCAGGGAACCACAGATACGCAGTATTTT. This translates into CASSPPVQGTTDTQYF.

The rearrangement joins TRBV20-1 to TRBJ1-2; TRBD1 might be the D (5 bases). The CDR3 covers 14 residues. Germline V lookup: CDR1 DFQATT, CDR2 SNEGSKA (reference sequence). The ends were cut back, 5 bases at V and 4 bases at J, with 17 bases in the middle. In nucleotides, the CDR3 is TGCAGTGCTCCGTCCCCCGGGGGTTTCTATGGCTACACCTTC. Translated: CSAPSPGGFYGYTF.

CDR3 bases: TGTGCCACCAGTGATCCCGGGACAGGGGTCGGCTACACCTTC. Its translation: CATSDPGTGVGYTF. The V and J genes are TRBV24-1 and TRBJ1-2, with 10 bases lining up with TRBD1. The CDR3 loop spans 14 amino acids. Germline-derived CDR1 and CDR2 are KGHDR and SFDVKD. J gave up 8 bases and V 3 bases, and 5 bases lay outside the gene matches.

A few counts support this clonotype. This chain links TRBV10-3 with TRBJ2-1; D remains ambiguous. There are 16 residues in the CDR3. Germline V gene data show CDR1 as ENHRY and CDR2 as SYGVKD. V was trimmed by 0 bases and J by 8 bases, leaving 17 bases between them. The DNA for the CDR3 is TGTGCCATCAGTGAGTCGCTCGGAGCAGGCTCGGATGAGCAGTTCTTC. Translating it yields CAISESLGAGSDEQFF.

The rearrangement links TRBV3-1 to TRBJ1-4; possibly TRBD1 for D (5 bases). The CDR3 totals 14 residues. From germline, CDR1 is LGHDT and CDR2 YNNKEL (reference sequence). The V gene lost 5 bases and the J gene lost 2 bases, with 9 bases spanning the gap. In nucleotides, the CDR3 is TGTGCCAGCAGCTACAGGAGGACTAATGAAAAACTGTTTTTT. This sequence encodes CASSYRRTNEKLFF.

This clonotype was found a few times. One end of the junction fails to match germline, which may point to a read error. The rearrangement joins TRBV12-3 or TRBV12-4 to TRBJ2-7; 16 bases agree with TRBD2. This CDR3 contains 19 residues. CDR3 DNA sequence: TGTGCCAGCAGTTCCACTATCCTCGGGACTAGCGGGAGGGCCTATGAGCAGTACTTC. Amino acids: CASSSTILGTSGRAYEQYF.

This chain links TRBV7-8 with TRBJ1-1; D is ambiguous. The CDR3 extends over 14 amino acids. Germline values: CDR1 SGHVS, CDR2 FQNEAQ. V shed 2 bases and J shed 3 bases, with 10 bases lying between them. The CDR3 DNA is TGTGCCAGCAGCTTAAGGCAACAGTACACTGAAGCTTTCTTT. It translates to CASSLRQQYTEAFF. The complete variable domain, with remaining parts taken from reference TRBV7-8 and TRBJ1-1, reads GAGVSQSPRYKVAKRGQDVALRCDPISGHVSLFWYQQALGQGPEFLTYFQNEAQLDKSGLPSDRFFAERPEGSVSTLKIQRTQQEDSAVYLCASSLRQQYTEAFFGQGTRLTVV.

This rearrangement joins TRBV19 to TRBJ1-2; tentative D call: TRBD1 (5 bases). Germline lookup yields CDR1 LNHDA and CDR2 SQIVND (reference sequence). Trimming removed 6 bases at V and 8 bases at J, with 13 bases between. This CDR3 comprises 12 residues. CDR3 in amino acids: CASSKERGGYTF. CDR3 nucleotide sequence: TGTGCCAGTAGCAAAGAGAGGGGCGGCTACACCTTC.

A few counts support this clonotype. V gene TRBV29-1 combines with J gene TRBJ2-2, with D uncertain. Between the trimmed V and J ends, which lost 4 bases and 3 bases, there was a span of 9 bases. Per germline, CDR1 SQVTM and CDR2 ANQGSEA. The CDR3 has 13 residues. The CDR3 DNA reads as TGCAGCGTTGTCGAGGCTTACACCGGGGAGCTGTTTTTT. The encoded protein is CSVVEAYTGELFF.

This clonotype was seen a single time. The genes are TRBV18 and TRBJ2-7, with TRBD1 matching 8 bases. Germline V gene lookup returns CDR1 KGHSH and CDR2 LQKENI. V shed 5 bases, J shed 2 bases, and the junction held 5 bases outside the gene matches. The CDR3 has 14 amino acids. The CDR3 DNA reads TGTGCCAGCTCAGAATCGACAGGGGCCTACGAGCAGTACTTC. Amino acids: CASSESTGAYEQYF.

The chain employs TRBV7-2 and TRBJ2-5; 12 bases are shared with TRBD2. The CDR3 length is 15 residues. The ends lost 3 bases at V and 5 bases at J; junction bases unmatched: 4. Germline assignment: CDR1 SGHTA and CDR2 FQGNSA. The CDR3 loop reads CASSFQLAGGETQYF. Here the CDR3 DNA reads TGTGCCAGCAGCTTCCAACTAGCGGGGGGCGAGACCCAGTACTTC.

The chain couples TRBV23-1 to TRBJ2-2; D call uncertain. TRBV23-1 falls under the ORF class, with uncertain function. Trimming took 7 bases from V and 6 from J, leaving 9 bases between them. The CDR3 runs to 12 residues. As DNA, the CDR3 is TGCGCCAGCATACCGACCCCCGGGGAGCTGTTTTTT. It codes for CASIPTPGELFF.

There are a few counts of this clonotype. V and J are TRBV9 and TRBJ2-1, with 13 bases lining up with TRBD2. Germline V gene data show CDR1 as SGDLS and CDR2 as YYNGEE. The V gene end was trimmed by 4 bases and the J gene end by 5 bases; junction bases not matched to a gene: 9. This CDR3 is built from 17 residues. CDR3 sequence: CASSPRTGTSGNNEQFF. CDR3 sequence (DNA): TGTGCCAGCAGCCCCCGAACCGGGACTAGCGGGAACAATGAGCAGTTCTTC.

The rearrangement joins TRBV10-3 to TRBJ1-1; 7 bases are a match to TRBD1. Germline trimming cut 6 bases from V and 0 bases from J; bases unmatched to any gene: 4. The CDR3 spans 14 residues. The germline V gene encodes CDR1 ENHRY and CDR2 SYGVKD. For the CDR3, the DNA is TGTGCCATCAGGGGGACAGTGATGAACACTGAAGCTTTCTTT. Its protein product is CAIRGTVMNTEAFF.

The chain joins TRBV9 to TRBJ1-2; a weak D match, TRBD1 (5 bases). Trimming took 3 bases from V and 3 from J, leaving 12 bases between them. Germline loops: CDR1 SGDLS, CDR2 YYNGEE. CDR3 size: 14 residues. The CDR3 sequence: CASSGNRLDYGYTF. The CDR3 coding sequence is TGTGCCAGCAGCGGAAACAGGCTCGACTATGGCTACACCTTC. The whole variable domain, filled in from reference TRBV9 and TRBJ1-2, reads DSGVTQTPKHLITATGQRVTLRCSPRSGDLSVYWYQQSLDQGLQFLIQYYNGEERAKGNILERFSAQQFPDLHSELNLSSLELGDSALYFCASSGNRLDYGYTFGSGTRLTVV.

This clonotype was recorded a few times. This chain connects TRBV12-3 or TRBV12-4 to TRBJ1-1, with D uncertain. CDR3 length equals 11 residues. Deletions cut 7 bases from V and 11 bases from J, with 14 bases between. The CDR3 sequence: CASTQYEFAFF. In DNA, the CDR3 is TGTGCCAGCACCCAATACGAATTCGCTTTCTTT.

The gene calls are TRBV7-2 and TRBJ1-5; D uncertain. The CDR3 covers 17 residues. Germline loops: CDR1 SGHTA, CDR2 FQGNSA. The V gene lost 2 bases and the J gene lost 0 bases, with 14 bases spanning the gap. In DNA, the CDR3 is TGTGCCAGCAGCTTAATGACTGGGGTCTATAGCAATCAGCCCCAGCATTTT. Its protein product is CASSLMTGVYSNQPQHF.

The chain combines TRBV7-3 with TRBJ2-7; TRBD2 is a possible D gene (6 bases). Germline V CDR1 and CDR2: SGHTA, FQGTGA. V was pared by 3 bases and J by 4 bases, with 16 bases between. The CDR3 has 15 residues. CDR3 DNA: TGTGCCAGCAGCTTGGGGGGACTCCCTAATTACGAGCAGTACTTC. Its translation is CASSLGGLPNYEQYF. The full variable domain, its missing parts supplied by reference TRBV7-3 and TRBJ2-7, is GAGVSQTPSNKVTEKGKYVELRCDPISGHTALYWYRQSLGQGPEFLIYFQGTGAADDSGLPNDRFFAVRPEGSVSTLKIQRTERGDSAVYLCASSLGGLPNYEQYFGPGTRLTVT.